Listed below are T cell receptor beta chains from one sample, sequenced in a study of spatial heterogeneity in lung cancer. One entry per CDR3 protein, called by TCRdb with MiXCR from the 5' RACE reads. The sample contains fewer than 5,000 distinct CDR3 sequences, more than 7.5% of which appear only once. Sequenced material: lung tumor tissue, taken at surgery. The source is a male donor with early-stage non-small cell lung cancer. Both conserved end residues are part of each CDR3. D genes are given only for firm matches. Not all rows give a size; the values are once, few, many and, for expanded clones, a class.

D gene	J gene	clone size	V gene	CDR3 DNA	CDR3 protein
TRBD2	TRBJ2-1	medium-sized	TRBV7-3	TGTGCCAGCAGCTTTGCCGGGACTAGCGACAATGAGCAGTTCTTC	CASSFAGTSDNEQFF
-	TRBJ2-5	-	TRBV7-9	TGTGCCAGCAGCCGCAACACAGGAGGGGTGACCCAGTACTTC	CASSRNTGGVTQYF
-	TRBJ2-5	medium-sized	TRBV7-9	TGTGCCAGCAGCTTAGAGGAGGCCCAGTACTTC	CASSLEEAQYF
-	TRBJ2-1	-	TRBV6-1	TGTGCCAGCGGTGAAGTTGCCGGGGGCAATGAGCAGTTCTTC	CASGEVAGGNEQFF
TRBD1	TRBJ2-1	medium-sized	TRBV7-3	TGTGCCAGCAGCGGCGGACAGGACAATGAGCAGTTCTTC	CASSGGQDNEQFF
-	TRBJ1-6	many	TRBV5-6	TGTGCCAGCAGCTTAGACCCGGGAGCTGATAATTCACCCCTCCACTTT	CASSLDPGADNSPLHF
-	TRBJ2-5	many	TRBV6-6	TGTGCCAGCAGTTACCCTACTGGCCGGGCCCAAGAGACCCAGTACTTC	CASSYPTGRAQETQYF
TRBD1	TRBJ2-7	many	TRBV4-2	TGTGCCAGCAGCCAAGATGCAGGGGGCTACGAGCAGTACTTC	CASSQDAGGYEQYF
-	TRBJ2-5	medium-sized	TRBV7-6	TGTGCCAGCAGCCTTTCGGACATCCCATATGTCCAAGAGACCCAGTACTTC	CASSLSDIPYVQETQYF
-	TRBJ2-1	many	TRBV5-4	TGTGCCAGCAGCTTGAGACTGGAGAACAATGAGCAGTTCTTC	CASSLRLENNEQFF
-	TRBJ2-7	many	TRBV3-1	TGTGCCAGCAGCCAAGGCGGGGCTTCCTACGAGCAGTACTTC	CASSQGGASYEQYF
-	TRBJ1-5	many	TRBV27	TGTGCCAGCGCCCTCTATAGCAATCAGCCCCAGCATTTT	CASALYSNQPQHF
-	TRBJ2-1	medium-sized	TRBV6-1	TGTGCCAGCAGGGTAGACCCGAACTACAATGAGCAGTTCTTC	CASRVDPNYNEQFF
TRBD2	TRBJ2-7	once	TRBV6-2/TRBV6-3	TGTGCCAGCAGGTCGCTAGCGGGGATCAGCTACGAGCAGTACTTC	CASRSLAGISYEQYF
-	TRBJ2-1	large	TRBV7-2	TGTGCCAGCAGCTTAGCGAGGCGGGGTAGGGATGAGCAGTTCTTC	CASSLARRGRDEQFF
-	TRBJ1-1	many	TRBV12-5	TGTGCTAGTGTCAAGAACACTGAAGCTTTCTTT	CASVKNTEAFF
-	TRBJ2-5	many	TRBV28	TGTGCCATCAATAAGTTCAGGCGCGAGACCCAGTACTTC	CAINKFRRETQYF
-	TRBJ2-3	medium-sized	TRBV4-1	TGCGCCAGCAGCCAAGCCGGACAGAGCCGCACAGATACGCAGTATTTT	CASSQAGQSRTDTQYF
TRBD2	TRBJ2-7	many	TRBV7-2	TGTGCCAGCAGTTTACTAGCGGGAGCGAGCTCCTACGAGCAGTACTTC	CASSLLAGASSYEQYF
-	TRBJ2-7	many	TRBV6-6	TGTGCCAGCAGCCCCGACCCCTACGAGCAGTACTTC	CASSPDPYEQYF
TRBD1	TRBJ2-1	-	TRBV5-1	TGCGCCAGCAGCGAGGGACAGGGGTCAGGGAATGAGCAGTTCTTC	CASSEGQGSGNEQFF
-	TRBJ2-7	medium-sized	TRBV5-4	TGTGCCAGCAGCCCAGAACGGAGGGCCTCCTACGAGCAGTACTTC	CASSPERRASYEQYF
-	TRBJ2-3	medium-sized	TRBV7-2	TGTGCCAGCAGCTTAGCCAGGGGCACAGATACGCAGTATTTT	CASSLARGTDTQYF
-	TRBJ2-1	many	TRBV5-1	TGCGCCAGCAGCTTGACAGATCATGAGCAGTTCTTC	CASSLTDHEQFF
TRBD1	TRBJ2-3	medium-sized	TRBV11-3	TGTGCCAGCAGCCCGAGACAGGGTAGCACAGATACGCAGTATTTT	CASSPRQGSTDTQYF
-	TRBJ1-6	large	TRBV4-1	TGCGCCAGCAGCCAAGATTGGTCCTATAATTCACCCCTCCACTTT	CASSQDWSYNSPLHF
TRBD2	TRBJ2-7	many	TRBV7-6	TGTGCCAGCACCGTAGAAGTAGCGGGGTCCTACGAGCAGTACTTC	CASTVEVAGSYEQYF
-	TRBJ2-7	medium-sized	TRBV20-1	TGCAGTGCTAGAGGTCAGGGACCAGTCTACGAGCAGTACTTC	CSARGQGPVYEQYF
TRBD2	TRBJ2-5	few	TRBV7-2	TGTGCCAGCAGCTTAGGAGTAGGGACTACACCGTACTTC	CASSLGVGTTPYF
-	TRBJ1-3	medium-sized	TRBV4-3	TGCGCCAGCAGCCACAGGGGAGGCGGAAACACCATATATTTT	CASSHRGGGNTIYF
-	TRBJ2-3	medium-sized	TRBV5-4	TGTGCCAGCAGCGCCCGGGGTACCATCACAGATACGCAGTATTTT	CASSARGTITDTQYF
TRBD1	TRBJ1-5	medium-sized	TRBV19	TGTGCCAGTTCCGGGACAGGGGGCCCTGGGAGCAATCAGCCCCAGCATTTT	CASSGTGGPGSNQPQHF
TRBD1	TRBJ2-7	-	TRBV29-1	TGCAGCGTTTCACTCCCTGACAGGGTTGACTACGAGCAGTACTTC	CSVSLPDRVDYEQYF
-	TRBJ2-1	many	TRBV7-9	TGTGCCAGCAGCCTGAGTTACAATGAGCAGTTCTTC	CASSLSYNEQFF
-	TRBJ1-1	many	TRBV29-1	TGCAGCGTCCAGGGCCTACTGTCCCCTGAAGCTTTCTTT	CSVQGLLSPEAFF
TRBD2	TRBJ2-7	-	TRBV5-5	TGTGCCAGCAGCACGGGACTAGCATACTCCTACGAGCAGTACTTC	CASSTGLAYSYEQYF
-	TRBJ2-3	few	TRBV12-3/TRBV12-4	TGTGCCAGCAGTTACCTAGGAAGGGCGCAGTATTTT	CASSYLGRAQYF
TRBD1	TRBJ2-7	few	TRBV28	TGTGCCAGCAGTTCGGGACAGGGCCCCTACGAGCAGTACTTC	CASSSGQGPYEQYF
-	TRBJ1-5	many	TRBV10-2	TGCGCCAGCAGCCCCATATTAGGGGGGAGACAGCCCCAGCATTTT	CASSPILGGRQPQHF
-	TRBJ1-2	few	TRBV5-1	TGCGCCAGCAGCAACGGACAGCTGGAGATCTCTGGCTACACCTTC	CASSNGQLEISGYTF
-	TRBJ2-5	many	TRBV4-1	TGCGCCAGCAGCCAAGATGGGACGCAACGAGAGACCCAGTACTTC	CASSQDGTQRETQYF
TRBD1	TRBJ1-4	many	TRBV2	TGTGCCAGCAGTGAAATGGGGACAGGGAGTAATGAAAAACTGTTTTTT	CASSEMGTGSNEKLFF
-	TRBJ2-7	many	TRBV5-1	TGCGCCAGCAGCCCAGTCTCCCACGAGCAGTACTTC	CASSPVSHEQYF
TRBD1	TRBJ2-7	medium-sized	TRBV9	TGTGCCAGCAGCGTGAGTCCCGGGACAGGGGGAGACTACGAGCAGTACTTC	CASSVSPGTGGDYEQYF
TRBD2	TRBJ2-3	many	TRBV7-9	TGTGCCAGCAGCGCGGCCGAACTAGCGGGGGATACTCGTACGCAGTATTTT	CASSAAELAGDTRTQYF
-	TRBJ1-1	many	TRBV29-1	TGCAGCGTGGGACGGTTGAACACTGAAGCTTTCTTT	CSVGRLNTEAFF
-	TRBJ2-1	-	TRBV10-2	TGCGCCAGCAGTGAAGCGTTCTCCTACAATGAGCAGTTCTTC	CASSEAFSYNEQFF
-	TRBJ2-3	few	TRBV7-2	TGTGCCAGCAGTAATGGCATGGGGACGGGCACAGATACGCAGTATTTT	CASSNGMGTGTDTQYF
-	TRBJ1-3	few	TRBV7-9	TGTGCCAGCACCTACAATGAGGGGACCATATATTTT	CASTYNEGTIYF
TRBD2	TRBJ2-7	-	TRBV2	TGTGCCAGCAGTGCTTGGACTAGGGGCTCCTACGAGCAGTACTTC	CASSAWTRGSYEQYF
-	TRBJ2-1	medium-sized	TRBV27	TGTGCCAGCAGTTTATTTGGGAGCTCCTACAATGAGCAGTTCTTC	CASSLFGSSYNEQFF
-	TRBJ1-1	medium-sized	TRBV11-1	TGTGCCAGCACGAGGGCATCCGAGAACACTGAAGCTTTCTTT	CASTRASENTEAFF
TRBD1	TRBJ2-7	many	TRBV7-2	TGTGCCAGCAGCCGACGGACAGGGGACTACGAGCAGTACTTC	CASSRRTGDYEQYF
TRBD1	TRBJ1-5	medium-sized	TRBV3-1	TGTGCCAGCAGCCAAAGGCAGGGGGATCAGCCCCAGCATTTT	CASSQRQGDQPQHF
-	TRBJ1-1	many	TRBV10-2	TGCGCCAGCAGTGAGAACTCGTGGGGTGCGGACACTGAAGCTTTCTTT	CASSENSWGADTEAFF
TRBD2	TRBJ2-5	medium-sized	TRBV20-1	TGCAGTGCTAGAGGGGGGACTAGCGGGAGGCCCCAAGAGACCCAGTACTTC	CSARGGTSGRPQETQYF
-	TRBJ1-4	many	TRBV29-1	TGCAGCGTTGGGTTACCGGACGGGGCGGGTGAAAAACTGTTTTTT	CSVGLPDGAGEKLFF
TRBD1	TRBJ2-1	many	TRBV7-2	TGTGCCAGCAGCCTGGAACCCGGACAGGACAATGAGCAGTTCTTC	CASSLEPGQDNEQFF
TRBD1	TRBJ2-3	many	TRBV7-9	TGTGCCAGCAGCACGGACAGGGAGCGAGATACGCAGTATTTT	CASSTDRERDTQYF